The clone carrying this T cell receptor beta chain was recorded a few times. Its target is unknown. PBMC sampling occurred before vaccination, two weeks after the third dose, and at progression. This sample is part of a study of glioma-infiltrating T cells after dendritic cell vaccination. Whole-study results and caveats: Higher TCR clonality did not directly relate to longer survival.

The CDR3 covers 13 residues. Method: immunoSEQ multiplex PCR; TCRdb's copy keeps in-frame clones and lacks some. The table shows about 36,000 clones, with approximately 82% occurring only once. The specimen was blood, collected before dendritic cell vaccination. The V gene is TRBV21-1, the J gene TRBJ1-1; the table gives TRBD1 as D, unverified against the DNA. TRBV21-1 is designated a pseudogene. The receptor's source is a human donor with glioblastoma. CDR3 protein: CASSPDRRRGSFF. Here the CDR3 DNA reads TGTGCCAGCAGCCCAGACCGCCGTAGGGGATCTTTCTTT.